This entry features one T cell receptor beta chain sequence. This entry belongs to a study of blood T cell repertoires in COVID-19. Study details: Sources were T cells, B-cell-depleted T cells, or PBMCs; the material itself was cDNA or gDNA.

Original processing notes: How many nucleated cells were present was estimated from reference gene primer amplification. Generated by immunoSEQ multiplex PCR, the TCRdb table keeps only in-frame clones and is missing some. That table furnishes V, J and clone size, whereas the DNA furnished D and trimming. The sample has about 150,000 clones, about 82% seen once. Across about two dozen US areas, participants ranged in age from about 18 to 100 years. For recovered donors of Cohort 3, there were two negative PCRs, clearance, or symptom resolution. The receptor was isolated from a woman aged 40-49 years who had recovered from COVID-19. Sequences were obtained from PBMCs or T cells enriched from blood (not recorded which).

CDR3 nucleotides: TGTGCCAGCAGTCTCACCGGGAGGGGAGGTGAAAAACTGTTTTTT. It translates to CASSLTGRGGEKLFF. V usage is TRBV27 and J usage is TRBJ1-4; possible D gene TRBD1, 5 bases. V lost 5 bases and J lost 7, with 17 bases in between. Looked up from germline, CDR1 is MNHEY and CDR2 is SMNVEV (reference sequence). The CDR3 runs to 15 residues.